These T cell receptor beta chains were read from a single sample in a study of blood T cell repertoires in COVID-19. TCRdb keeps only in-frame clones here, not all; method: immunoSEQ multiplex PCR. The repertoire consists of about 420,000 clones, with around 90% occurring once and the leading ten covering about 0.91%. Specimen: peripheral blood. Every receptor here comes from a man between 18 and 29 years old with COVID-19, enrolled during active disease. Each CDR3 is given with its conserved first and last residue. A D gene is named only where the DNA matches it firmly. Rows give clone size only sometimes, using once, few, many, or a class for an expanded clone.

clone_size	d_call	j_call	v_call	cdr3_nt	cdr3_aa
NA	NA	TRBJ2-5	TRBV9	TGTGCCAGCAGCGTACGGGACATAGGAGAGACCCAGTACTTC	CASSVRDIGETQYF
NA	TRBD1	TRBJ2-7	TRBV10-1	TGCGCCAGCAGGGGGGGGGACAGGGGCCCCTACGAGCAGTACTTC	CASRGGDRGPYEQYF
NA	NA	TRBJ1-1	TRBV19	TGTGCCAGTAGCCCGACAGCCTTGAACACTGAAGCTTTCTTT	CASSPTALNTEAFF
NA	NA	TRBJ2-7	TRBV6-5	TGTGCCAGCAGTTACTCGGGGTGGGACTCGTCCTACGAGCAGTACTTC	CASSYSGWDSSYEQYF
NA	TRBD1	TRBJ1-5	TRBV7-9	TGTGCCACCGGGACAGACAATCAGCCCCAGCATTTT	CATGTDNQPQHF
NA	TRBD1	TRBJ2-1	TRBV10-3	TGTGCCATCAGCGAGGAAGGGGGCGAGCAGTTCTTC	CAISEEGGEQFF
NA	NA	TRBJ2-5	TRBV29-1	TGCAGCGTCAAAACCCAGGGTTTGGAGACCCAGTACTTC	CSVKTQGLETQYF
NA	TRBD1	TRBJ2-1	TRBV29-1	TGCAGCGCGAAGACAGGGACGCAGTTCTTC	CSAKTGTQFF
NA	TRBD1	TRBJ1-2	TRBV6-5	TGTGCCAGCAGTTACCAGGGGGCCTATGGCTACACCTTC	CASSYQGAYGYTF
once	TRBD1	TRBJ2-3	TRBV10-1	TGCGCCAGCAGTTCCGACAGGGGGCGAGATACGCAGTATTTT	CASSSDRGRDTQYF
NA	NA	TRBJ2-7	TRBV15	TGTGCCACCAGCAGAGGAGATGCGAGCTCCTACGAGCAGTACTTC	CATSRGDASSYEQYF
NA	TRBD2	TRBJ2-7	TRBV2	TGTGCCAGCACCCGGACCGGGAGGCTTAGCTCCTACGAGCAGTACTTC	CASTRTGRLSSYEQYF
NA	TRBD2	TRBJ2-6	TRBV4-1	TGCGCCAGCAGCCAAGATCTAGCGGGAGTCTCAAATGGGGCCAACGTCCTGACTTTC	CASSQDLAGVSNGANVLTF
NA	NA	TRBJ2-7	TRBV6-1	TGTGCCAGCAGTGAAGGGCAGGCCCTTATTCAGCAGTACTTC	CASSEGQALIQQYF
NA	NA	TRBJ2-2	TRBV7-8	TGTGCCAGCAGCTTCGCCGGGGAGCTGTTTTTT	CASSFAGELFF
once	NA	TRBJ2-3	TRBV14	TGTGCCAGCAGCCAAGTAAACTCCCTAGGGGGGGGCCGGACAGATACGCAGTATTTT	CASSQVNSLGGGRTDTQYF
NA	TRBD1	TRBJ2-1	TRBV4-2	TGTGCCAGCAGCCTCCGAGGACAGGGGGCGCGGAATGAGCAGTTCTTC	CASSLRGQGARNEQFF
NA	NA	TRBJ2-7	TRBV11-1	TGTGCCAGCAGCCTTGGGGGAGGCGAGCAGTACTTC	CASSLGGGEQYF
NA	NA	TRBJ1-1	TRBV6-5	TGTGCCAGCAGTTACTCGATGGGCGTGAACACTGAAGCTTTCTTT	CASSYSMGVNTEAFF
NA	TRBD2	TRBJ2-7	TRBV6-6	TGTGCCAGCAAGCGGGGTACCTACGAGCAGTACTTC	CASKRGTYEQYF
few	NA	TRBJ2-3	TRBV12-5	TGTGCTAGTGGTTTGGGGTGGGCCACAGATACGCAGTATTTT	CASGLGWATDTQYF
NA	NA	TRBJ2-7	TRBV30	TGTGCCTGGAGTGGTGGGGCGGACTACGAGCAGTACTTC	CAWSGGADYEQYF
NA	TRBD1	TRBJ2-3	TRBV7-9	TGTGCCAGCAGCTCGACCGTAGGTCAGGGGGTCGTCACAGATACGCAGTATTTT	CASSSTVGQGVVTDTQYF
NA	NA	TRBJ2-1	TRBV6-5	TGTGCCAGCAGCCGCGACAGGCATTTTTTCTATGAGCAGTTCTTC	CASSRDRHFFYEQFF
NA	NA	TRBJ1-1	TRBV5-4	TGTGCCAGCAGCGCTAATTGGAACACTGAAGCTTTCTTT	CASSANWNTEAFF
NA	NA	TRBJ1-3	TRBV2	TGTGCCAGCAGTGAAGCGCGGGCAGTCTCTGGAAACACCATATATTTT	CASSEARAVSGNTIYF
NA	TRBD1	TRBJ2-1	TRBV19	TGTGCCACGGGACAGGGGTATGAGCAGTTCTTC	CATGQGYEQFF
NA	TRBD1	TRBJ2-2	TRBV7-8	TGTGCCAGCAGCCCCGGGACAGGGCGGACCGGGGAGCTGTTTTTT	CASSPGTGRTGELFF
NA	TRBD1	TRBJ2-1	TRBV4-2	TGTGCCAGCAGCCAAGTCGCGGGACAGGGGTACAATGAGCAGTTCTTC	CASSQVAGQGYNEQFF
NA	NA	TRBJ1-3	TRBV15	TGTGCCACCAGCAGAGATAGGGACTTTCACACCATATATTTT	CATSRDRDFHTIYF
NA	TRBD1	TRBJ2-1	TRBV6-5	TGTGCCAGCAGAGCTCGGACAGGGGGAGATGAGCAGTTCTTC	CASRARTGGDEQFF
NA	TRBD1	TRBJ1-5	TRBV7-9	TGTGCCAGCAGCTCTTGGACAGGGTCTAAAGAGCCCCAGCATTTT	CASSSWTGSKEPQHF
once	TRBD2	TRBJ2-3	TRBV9	TGTGCCAGCAGCGTAGGGCGTCTAGCGGGACGTGCTAGCACAGATACGCAGTATTTT	CASSVGRLAGRASTDTQYF
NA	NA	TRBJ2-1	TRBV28	TGTGCCAGCAGTTACAGACTCCCCAGGGACAATGAGCAGTTCTTC	CASSYRLPRDNEQFF
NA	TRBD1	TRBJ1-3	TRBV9	TGTGCCAGCAGCGCGGGACAGTTTGGAAACACCATATATTTT	CASSAGQFGNTIYF
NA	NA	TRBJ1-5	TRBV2	TGTGCCAGCAGTGGAGACTCTGGCAATCAGCCCCAGCATTTT	CASSGDSGNQPQHF
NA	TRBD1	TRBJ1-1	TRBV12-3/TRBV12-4	TGTGCCAGCAGGGGACAGCAGGCCCGAGCTTTCTTT	CASRGQQARAFF
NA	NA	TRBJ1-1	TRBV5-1	TGCGCCAGCAGCTTCGGCCAGGGGAACACTGAAGCTTTCTTT	CASSFGQGNTEAFF
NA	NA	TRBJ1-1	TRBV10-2	TGCGCCAGCAGTGAGCACTACAGTGGGCGGGGGCTTGAAGCTTTCTTT	CASSEHYSGRGLEAFF
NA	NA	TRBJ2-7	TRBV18	TGTGCCAGCTCAGCCTACTACGAGCAGTACTTC	CASSAYYEQYF
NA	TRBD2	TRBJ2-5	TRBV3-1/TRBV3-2	TGTGCCAGCAGCCAAGTCGGACTAGCGGAAAAGGCAGTGGAGACCCAGTACTTC	CASSQVGLAEKAVETQYF